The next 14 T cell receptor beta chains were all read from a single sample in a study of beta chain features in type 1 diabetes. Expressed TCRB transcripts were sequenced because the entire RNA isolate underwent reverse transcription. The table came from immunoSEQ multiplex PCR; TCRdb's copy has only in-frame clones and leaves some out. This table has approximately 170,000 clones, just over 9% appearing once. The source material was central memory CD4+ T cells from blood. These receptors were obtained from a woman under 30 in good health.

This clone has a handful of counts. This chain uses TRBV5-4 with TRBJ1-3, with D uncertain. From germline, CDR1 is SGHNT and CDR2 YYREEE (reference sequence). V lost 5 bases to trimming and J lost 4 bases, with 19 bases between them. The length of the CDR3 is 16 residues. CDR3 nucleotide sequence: TGTGCCAGCAGTCCCAAAGGAGGGTCTGAAGGAAACACCATATATTTT. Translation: CASSPKGGSEGNTIYF. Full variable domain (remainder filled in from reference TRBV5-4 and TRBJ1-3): ETGVTQSPTHLIKTRGQQVTLRCSSQSGHNTVSWYQQALGQGPQFIFQYYREEENGRGNFPPRFSGLQFPNYSSELNVNALELDDSALYLCASSPKGGSEGNTIYFGEGSWLTVV.

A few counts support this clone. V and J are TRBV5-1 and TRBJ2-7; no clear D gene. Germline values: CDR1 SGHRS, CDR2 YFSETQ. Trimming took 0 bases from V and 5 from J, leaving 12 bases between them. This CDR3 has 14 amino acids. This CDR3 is CASSLGANPNEQYF. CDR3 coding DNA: TGCGCCAGCAGCTTGGGAGCTAACCCTAACGAGCAGTACTTC.

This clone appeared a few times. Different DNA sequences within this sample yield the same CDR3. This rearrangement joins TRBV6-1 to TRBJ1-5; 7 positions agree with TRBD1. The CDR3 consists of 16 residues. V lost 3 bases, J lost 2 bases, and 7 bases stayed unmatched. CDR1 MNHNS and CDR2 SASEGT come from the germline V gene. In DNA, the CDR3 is TGTGCCAGCAGTGAGTCCGGGACAGTTGGCAATCAGCCCCAGCATTTT. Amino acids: CASSESGTVGNQPQHF.

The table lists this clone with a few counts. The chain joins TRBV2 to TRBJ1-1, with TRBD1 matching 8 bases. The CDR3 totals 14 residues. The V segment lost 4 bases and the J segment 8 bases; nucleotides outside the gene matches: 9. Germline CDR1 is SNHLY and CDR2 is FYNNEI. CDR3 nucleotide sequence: TGTGCCAGCAGTGGGGGGACAGGAAAAGGAGAAGCTTTCTTT. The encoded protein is CASSGGTGKGEAFF. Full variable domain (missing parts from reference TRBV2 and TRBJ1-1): EPEVTQTPSHQVTQMGQEVILRCVPISNHLYFYWYRQILGQKVEFLVSFYNNEISEKSEIFDDQFSVERPDGSNFTLKIRSTKLEDSAMYFCASSGGTGKGEAFFGQGTRLTVV.

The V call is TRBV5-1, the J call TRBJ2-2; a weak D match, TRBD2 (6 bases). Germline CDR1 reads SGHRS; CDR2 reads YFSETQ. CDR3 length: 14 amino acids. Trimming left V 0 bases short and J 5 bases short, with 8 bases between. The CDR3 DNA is TGCGCCAGCAGCTTGGAGGCGGGAACCGGGGAGCTGTTTTTT. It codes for CASSLEAGTGELFF.

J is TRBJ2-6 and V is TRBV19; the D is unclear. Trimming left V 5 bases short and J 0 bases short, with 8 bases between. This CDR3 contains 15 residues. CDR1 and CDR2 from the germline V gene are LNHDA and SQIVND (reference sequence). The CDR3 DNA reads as TGTGCCAGTAGTTCACACCACTCTGGGGCCAACGTCCTGACTTTC. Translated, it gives CASSSHHSGANVLTF.

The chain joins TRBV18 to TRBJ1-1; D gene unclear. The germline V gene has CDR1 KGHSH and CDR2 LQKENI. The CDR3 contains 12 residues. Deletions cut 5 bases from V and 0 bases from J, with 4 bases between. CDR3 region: CASSTLNTEAFF. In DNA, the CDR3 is TGTGCCAGCTCAACTTTGAACACTGAAGCTTTCTTT.

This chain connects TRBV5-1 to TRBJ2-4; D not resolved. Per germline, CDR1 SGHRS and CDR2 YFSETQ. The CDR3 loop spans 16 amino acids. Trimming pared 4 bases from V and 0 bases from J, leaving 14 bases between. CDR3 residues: CASSVGGVLAKNIQYF. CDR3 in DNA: TGCGCCAGCAGCGTGGGCGGAGTCCTAGCCAAAAACATTCAGTACTTC. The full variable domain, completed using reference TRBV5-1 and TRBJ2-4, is KAGVTQTPRYLIKTRGQQVTLSCSPISGHRSVSWYQQTPGQGLQFLFEYFSETQRNKGNFPGRFSGRQFSNSRSEMNVSTLELGDSALYLCASSVGGVLAKNIQYFGAGTRLSVL.

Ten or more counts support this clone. The CDR3 is CASRDRVTEAFF. The CDR3 DNA is TGTGCCAGCAGGGACAGGGTCACTGAAGCTTTCTTT. The chain recombines TRBV6-6 with TRBJ1-1; 8 bases are a match to TRBD1. The CDR3 is made up of 12 amino acids. CDR1 and CDR2 (germline): MNHNY, SVGAGI (reference sequence). With V trimmed by 6 bases and J by 4 bases, 1 base remained unmatched.

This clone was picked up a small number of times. The CDR3 protein is CASSPLPTGSYEQYF. Here the CDR3 DNA reads TGTGCCAGCAGCCCCCTTCCTACGGGGTCCTACGAGCAGTACTTC. This chain links TRBV5-6 with TRBJ2-7, with a tentative D call TRBD2 (5 bases). Trimming removed 4 bases at V and 1 base at J, with 15 bases between. The CDR3 is 15 amino acids. Germline V gene lookup returns CDR1 SGHDT and CDR2 YYEEEE.

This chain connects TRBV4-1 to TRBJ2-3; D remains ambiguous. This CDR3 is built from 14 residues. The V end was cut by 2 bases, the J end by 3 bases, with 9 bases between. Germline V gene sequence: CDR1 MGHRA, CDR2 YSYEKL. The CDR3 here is CASSQQELTDTQYF. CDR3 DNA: TGCGCCAGCAGCCAACAGGAATTGACAGATACGCAGTATTTT.

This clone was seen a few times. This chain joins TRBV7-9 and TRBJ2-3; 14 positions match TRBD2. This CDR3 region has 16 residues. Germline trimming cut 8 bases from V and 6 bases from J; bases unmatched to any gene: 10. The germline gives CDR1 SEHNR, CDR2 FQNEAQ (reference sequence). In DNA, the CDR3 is TGTGCCAGCTTGGGGACTAGCGGGAGCGCAGGGGATACGCAGTATTTT. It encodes CASLGTSGSAGDTQYF.

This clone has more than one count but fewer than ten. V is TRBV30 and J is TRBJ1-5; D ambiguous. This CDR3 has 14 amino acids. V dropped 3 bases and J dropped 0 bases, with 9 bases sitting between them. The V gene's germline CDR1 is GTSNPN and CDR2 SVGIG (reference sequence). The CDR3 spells CAWRSQASNQPQHF. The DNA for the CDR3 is TGTGCCTGGAGATCGCAGGCTAGCAATCAGCCCCAGCATTTT.

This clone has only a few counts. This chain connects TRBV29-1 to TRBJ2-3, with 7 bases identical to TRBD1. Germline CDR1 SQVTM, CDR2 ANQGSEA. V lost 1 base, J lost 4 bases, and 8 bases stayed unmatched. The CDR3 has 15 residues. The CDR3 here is CSVEAQDRAPDTQYF. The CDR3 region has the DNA TGCAGCGTTGAAGCACAAGACAGGGCCCCAGATACGCAGTATTTT.